The rows below give T cell receptor beta chains drawn from one sample of a study of PD-1 blockade in classical Hodgkin lymphoma. Clones were sequenced by immunoSEQ multiplex PCR, and TCRdb holds only the in-frame ones, with some missing. The sample consists of some 14,000 clones, around 86% of them appearing once. The sample in question was peripheral blood mononuclear cells (PBMCs), obtained at baseline. The receptors shown here come from a human donor with classical Hodgkin lymphoma. Each CDR3 is given with its conserved first and last residue. Each record gives: J gene, clone size, D gene, V gene, CDR3 protein, CDR3 DNA. D genes are given only for firm matches. Only some rows state a clone size, as once, few, many or a class for expanded clones.

>TRBJ1-1|.|.|TRBV19
CASSIGYTEAFF
TGTGCCAGTAGTATAGGTTACACTGAAGCTTTCTTT
>TRBJ2-4|.|.|TRBV19
CASRRALESNIQYF
TGTGCCAGTAGACGGGCTCTAGAGTCAAACATTCAGTACTTC
>TRBJ2-5|.|.|TRBV6-1
CASRRGLQETQYF
TGTGCCAGCAGGCGGGGGCTACAAGAGACCCAGTACTTC
>TRBJ1-2|.|.|TRBV7-9
CASSFDPDHGYTF
TGTGCCAGCAGCTTTGACCCCGATCATGGCTACACCTTC
>TRBJ2-5|.|TRBD1|TRBV9
CASSVVGQGETQYF
TGTGCCAGCAGCGTAGTGGGACAGGGGGAGACCCAGTACTTC
>TRBJ2-7|.|.|TRBV5-6
CASSLRAGSYEQYF
TGTGCCAGCAGCTTGCGGGCGGGCTCCTACGAGCAGTACTTC
>TRBJ1-2|once|TRBD1|TRBV5-4
CASSSPGQGNYGYTF
TGTGCCAGCAGCTCCCCGGGACAGGGAAACTATGGCTACACCTTC
>TRBJ1-5|.|.|TRBV6-5
CASSYDRYYNQPQHF
TGTGCCAGCAGTTACGACAGATACTATAATCAGCCCCAGCATTTT
>TRBJ2-7|.|.|TRBV9
CASSVRDTSSYEQYF
TGTGCCAGCAGCGTCAGGGACACGAGCTCCTACGAGCAGTACTTC
>TRBJ2-7|.|.|TRBV30
CAWSASAAGVIVRYF
TGTGCCTGGAGTGCGTCGGCGGCAGGGGTCATTGTGCGGTACTTC
>TRBJ2-3|.|TRBD2|TRBV7-3
CASSFKAGGYTDTQYF
TGTGCCAGCAGCTTTAAAGCGGGGGGGTACACAGATACGCAGTATTTT
>TRBJ2-7|.|TRBD2|TRBV27
CASSFESGGYEQYF
TGTGCCAGCAGTTTCGAGTCGGGGGGGTACGAGCAGTACTTC
>TRBJ2-1|few|.|TRBV7-3
CASSFGTGYNEQFF
TGTGCCAGCAGCTTCGGTACGGGGTACAATGAGCAGTTCTTC
>TRBJ2-1|.|TRBD1|TRBV7-6
CASSPVTGGNEQFF
TGTGCCAGCAGCCCCGTCACAGGGGGCAATGAGCAGTTCTTC
>TRBJ1-6|.|.|TRBV11-2
CASSLGDADSSYNSPLHF
TGTGCCAGCAGCCTAGGAGACGCGGATAGCTCCTATAATTCACCCCTCCACTTT
>TRBJ2-1|.|TRBD2|TRBV7-3
CASSRGTSGYNEQFF
TGTGCCAGCAGCCGGGGGACTAGCGGATACAATGAGCAGTTCTTC
>TRBJ1-3|once|.|TRBV5-1
CASSLAVGGGNTIYF
TGCGCCAGCAGCTTGGCCGTTGGGGGTGGAAACACCATATATTTT
>TRBJ2-7|.|.|TRBV19
CASSIQVGVPYEQYF
TGTGCCAGTAGTATTCAAGTAGGGGTTCCCTACGAGCAGTACTTC
>TRBJ2-2|.|.|TRBV7-3
CASKGSNTGELFF
TGTGCCAGCAAGGGGTCGAACACCGGGGAGCTGTTTTTT
>TRBJ2-2|.|.|TRBV5-4
CAGRQEDSPGELFF
TGTGCCGGCCGACAGGAAGATTCCCCCGGGGAGCTGTTTTTT
>TRBJ2-4|.|.|TRBV5-4
CASSAGSNIQYF
TGTGCCAGTTCGGCGGGGTCAAACATTCAGTACTTC
>TRBJ1-2|.|.|TRBV7-1
CASSPHMDRRNYGYTF
TGTGCCAGCAGCCCCCATATGGACCGTCGTAACTATGGCTACACCTTC
>TRBJ1-1|.|.|TRBV7-9
CASSSNVWGGTNTEAFF
TGTGCCAGCAGCTCAAATGTTTGGGGCGGCACGAACACTGAAGCTTTCTTT
>TRBJ2-1|.|TRBD1|TRBV5-1
CASLGQGNHEQFF
TGCGCCAGCCTGGGACAGGGGAACCATGAGCAGTTCTTC
>TRBJ2-7|few|TRBD1|TRBV11-2
CASSFDRGYEQYF
TGTGCCAGCAGCTTCGACAGGGGCTACGAGCAGTACTTC
>TRBJ1-1|.|.|TRBV11-2
CASSRGGLNTEAFF
TGTGCCAGCAGCAGGGGGGGGTTGAACACTGAAGCTTTCTTT
>TRBJ1-5|few|TRBD1|TRBV30
CAWSIETGNQPQHF
TGTGCCTGGAGTATTGAGACAGGGAATCAGCCCCAGCATTTT
>TRBJ1-2|.|TRBD1|TRBV6-1
CAGRTGGAFSYGYTF
TGTGCCGGCCGGACAGGGGGTGCGTTCAGCTATGGCTACACCTTC
>TRBJ2-5|.|.|TRBV10-2
CASSEGSLGGQYF
TGCGCCAGCAGTGAAGGCTCCCTGGGGGGCCAGTACTTC
>TRBJ1-1|once|.|TRBV10-3
CAISESGGPWTEAFF
TGTGCCATCAGTGAGTCCGGGGGGCCCTGGACTGAAGCTTTCTTT
>TRBJ2-2|.|TRBD2|TRBV27
CASTRTSGARRELFF
TGTGCCAGCACCAGGACTAGTGGGGCCAGGCGGGAGCTGTTTTTT
>TRBJ2-3|.|TRBD1|TRBV29-1
CSVSGQGTDTDTQYF
TGCAGCGTATCAGGACAGGGGACCGACACAGATACGCAGTATTTT
>TRBJ2-1|.|.|TRBV6-5
CASSAQDPDEQFF
TGTGCCAGCAGTGCACAGGACCCCGATGAGCAGTTCTTC
>TRBJ2-6|.|.|TRBV6-4
CASSGGASDSGANVLTF
TGTGCCAGCAGTGGGGGGGCCTCAGACTCTGGGGCCAACGTCCTGACTTTC
>TRBJ1-1|.|.|TRBV11-3
CASSLEENTEAFF
TGTGCCAGCAGCTTAGAAGAGAACACTGAAGCTTTCTTT
>TRBJ1-5|.|.|TRBV15
CATSARVGIGNQPQHF
TGTGCCACCAGCGCACGGGTAGGAATAGGCAATCAGCCCCAGCATTTT
>TRBJ1-1|.|TRBD1|TRBV15
CATSRDIDRGAEAFF
TGTGCCACCAGCAGAGATATAGACAGGGGCGCTGAAGCTTTCTTT
>TRBJ1-1|.|.|TRBV11-2
CASSLQGLVTEAFF
TGTGCCAGCAGTTTGCAGGGTCTCGTCACTGAAGCTTTCTTT